Below are 19 T cell receptor beta chains sequenced from a single sample in a study of response to subunit inactivated influenza vaccine. TCRdb reprocessed the RT-PCR reads via MiXCR and lists one record per CDR3 protein. Of more than 700,000 distinct CDR3 sequences listed, approximately 21% are singletons. The source material was PBMCs from blood, sampled approximately 5 days after vaccination. Receptors were obtained from a man aged 50-59 years who received an inactivated influenza vaccine.

The J gene is TRBJ2-1, the V gene TRBV28; 12 nucleotides match TRBD2. With V trimmed by 7 bases and J by 7 bases, 8 bases remained unmatched. Per the germline V gene, CDR1 is MDHEN and CDR2 is SYDVKM. The CDR3 is 15 residues long. CDR3 residues: CASTLAGGPGNEQFF. DNA for the CDR3: TGTGCCAGCACCCTAGCGGGGGGGCCTGGGAATGAGCAGTTCTTC.

This clonotype has only a few counts. This rearrangement joins TRBV27 to TRBJ2-1; the match to TRBD2 covers 7 bases. This CDR3 has 15 amino acids. Germline V lookup: CDR1 MNHEY, CDR2 SMNVEV (reference sequence). The ends lost 2 bases at V and 9 bases at J; junction bases unmatched: 10. The CDR3 loop reads CASSLLADGGLEQFF. CDR3 nucleotide sequence: TGTGCCAGCAGTTTACTAGCGGACGGAGGGCTTGAGCAGTTCTTC.

The sample holds a few counts of this clonotype. This chain links TRBV5-1 with TRBJ2-5, with D perhaps being TRBD1 or TRBD2 (5 bases each). Germline values: CDR1 SGHRS, CDR2 YFSETQ. The V end lost 7 bases, the J end lost 4 bases, and 17 bases lay between the germline ends. This CDR3 has 14 amino acids. The CDR3 here is CASGPGKSGETQYF. The CDR3, as DNA: TGCGCCAGCGGTCCAGGGAAAAGCGGAGAGACCCAGTACTTC.

The chain couples TRBV2 to TRBJ2-3; 8 bases map to TRBD2. V lost 6 bases to trimming and J lost 2 bases; unmatched junction nucleotides: 10. This CDR3 is 16 amino acids long. CDR1 and CDR2 from the germline V gene are SNHLY and FYNNEI. CDR3 nucleotide sequence: TGTGCCAGCAGAAAAATACTAGCGGAGAACACAGATACGCAGTATTTT. Its protein is CASRKILAENTDTQYF.

The chain is built from TRBV7-8 and TRBJ2-1; TRBD2 is a possible D gene (5 bases). This CDR3 is built from 13 residues. Germline V CDR1 and CDR2: SGHVS, FQNEAQ. The CDR3 DNA follows: TGTGTCTCGTCTAGACTACCCCTGGGCGAGCAGTTCTTC. Amino acid sequence: CVSSRLPLGEQFF.

There are many counts of this clonotype. The genes are TRBV20-1 and TRBJ1-5; 10 nucleotides agree with TRBD1. Trimming removed 5 bases from V and 6 bases from J; junction bases left unmatched: 1. Germline loops: CDR1 DFQATT, CDR2 SNEGSKA (reference sequence). The CDR3 sequence is 12 residues long. The CDR3 DNA is TGCAGTGCTGGACAGGGGGGTCAGCCCCAGCATTTT. Amino acid sequence: CSAGQGGQPQHF.

CDR3 residues: CASRAGNTETQYF. CDR3 in DNA: TGTGCCAGCAGAGCGGGGAACACCGAGACCCAGTACTTC. This sequence joins TRBV27 and TRBJ2-5; 7 bases agree with TRBD2. The germline V gene has CDR1 MNHEY and CDR2 SMNVEV (reference sequence). Trimming removed 6 bases from V and 5 bases from J; junction bases left unmatched: 6. The CDR3 contains 13 residues.

With respect to this clonotype: A much more abundant neighbour one base away suggests this may be a read error. V usage is TRBV4-1 and J usage is TRBJ2-3; D is perhaps TRBD2 (5 bases). CDR3 size: 11 residues. The V gene's germline CDR1 is MGHRA and CDR2 YSYEKL. CDR3 in amino acids: CASGPAGTQYF. As DNA, the CDR3 is TGTGCCAGCGGCCCAGCTGGAACGCAGTATTTT.

The genes are TRBV19 and TRBJ2-1; D might be TRBD1 (5 bases). Germline V gene data show CDR1 as LNHDA and CDR2 as SQIVND (reference sequence). V lost 6 bases and J lost 10, with 13 bases in between. The length of the CDR3 is 12 residues. The DNA for the CDR3 is TGTGCCAGTAGGGGGCCGAGTATCGAGCAGTTCTTC. It is translated as CASRGPSIEQFF.

The rearrangement uses TRBV30 and TRBJ2-7; D is possibly TRBD1 (6 bases). This CDR3 is built from 16 residues. Trimming took 0 bases from V and 3 from J, leaving 18 bases between them. Germline lookup yields CDR1 GTSNPN and CDR2 SVGIG (reference sequence). The DNA for the CDR3 is TGTGCCTGGAGTGTACCTTGGACAGCAGTAGTCTACGAGCAGTACTTC. Protein sequence: CAWSVPWTAVVYEQYF.

This clonotype was seen a few times. The chain is built from TRBV20-1 and TRBJ2-1; TRBD2 agrees at 8 bases. CDR3 length equals 16 residues. CDR1 is DFQATT, CDR2 SNEGSKA, per germline (reference sequence). J gave up 5 bases and V 0 bases, and 9 bases lay outside the gene matches. The CDR3 reads CSARELGTSGHNEQFF. CDR3 bases: TGCAGTGCTAGAGAACTAGGCACTAGCGGACACAATGAGCAGTTCTTC.

There are a few counts of this clonotype. The V call is TRBV7-2, the J call TRBJ1-6; D not certain. The ends were cut back, 0 bases at V and 14 bases at J, with 11 bases in the middle. The CDR3 is 13 residues long. Germline-derived CDR1 and CDR2 are SGHTA and FQGNSA. For the CDR3, the DNA is TGTGCCAGCAGCTTAGCTGCCATCACATCCCTCCACTTT. The encoded protein is CASSLAAITSLHF.

V is TRBV7-6 and J is TRBJ2-1, with 8 bases identical to TRBD1. Losses at the gene ends were 1 base for V and 6 bases for J; bases not matched to a gene: 11. The CDR3 loop spans 17 amino acids. CDR1 SGHVS and CDR2 FNYEAQ come from the germline V gene. The CDR3 loop is CASSLVVVATGGNEQFF. The CDR3 nucleotides read TGTGCCAGCAGCTTAGTGGTTGTGGCCACAGGGGGCAATGAGCAGTTCTTC.

This clonotype was detected a few times. This chain joins TRBV29-1 and TRBJ1-1; D is unresolved. There are 16 residues in the CDR3. V lost 4 bases and J 0 bases, leaving 18 bases between the germline ends. Germline loops: CDR1 SQVTM, CDR2 ANQGSEA. This chain's CDR3 is CSVGYPKGFMNTEAFF. The DNA of the CDR3 is TGCAGCGTTGGCTACCCCAAAGGGTTTATGAACACTGAAGCTTTCTTT.

The rearrangement joins TRBV24-1 to TRBJ2-3; no clear D. The V end lost 3 bases, the J end lost 0 bases, and 9 bases lay between the germline ends. Germline assignment: CDR1 KGHDR and CDR2 SFDVKD. The CDR3 has 15 residues. CDR3 amino acids: CATSDPVSSTDTQYF. The DNA of the CDR3 is TGTGCCACCAGTGATCCCGTATCTAGCACAGATACGCAGTATTTT.

This chain uses TRBV7-9 with TRBJ2-5; tentatively, D is TRBD2 (5 bases). Germline V gives CDR1 SEHNR, CDR2 FQNEAQ (reference sequence). V gave up 0 bases and J gave up 5 bases, with 10 bases separating them. The length of the CDR3 is 14 residues. The CDR3 DNA is TGTGCCAGCAGCTTAGCTCCATCGGGGGAGACCCAGTACTTC. It is translated as CASSLAPSGETQYF. Full variable domain (missing parts from reference TRBV7-9 and TRBJ2-5): DTGVSQNPRHKITKRGQNVTFRCDPISEHNRLYWYRQTLGQGPEFLTYFQNEAQLEKSRLLSDRFSAERPKGSFSTLEIQRTEQGDSAMYLCASSLAPSGETQYFGPGTRLLVL.

This clonotype was recorded a few times. This rearrangement joins TRBV29-1 to TRBJ2-7; 13 bases are shared with TRBD2. With V trimmed by 2 bases and J by 5 bases, 6 bases remained unmatched. The CDR3 runs to 15 residues. Germline V gene sequence: CDR1 SQVTM, CDR2 ANQGSEA. DNA of the CDR3: TGCAGCGTTGAAAAGGGGACTAGCGGGACTGACGAGCAGTACTTC. Amino acid sequence: CSVEKGTSGTDEQYF.

The chain couples TRBV20-1 to TRBJ1-1; possibly TRBD1 for D (5 bases). The germline V and J ends were trimmed by 2 bases and 6 bases, with 7 bases remaining between them. The germline V gene has CDR1 DFQATT and CDR2 SNEGSKA (reference sequence). The CDR3 is made up of 11 amino acids. CDR3 sequence: CSARPGPEAFF. CDR3 DNA sequence: TGCAGTGCTAGACCGGGGCCTGAAGCTTTCTTT.

The chain joins TRBV18 to TRBJ1-5; D not resolved. This CDR3 has 16 residues. Trimming cost V 4 bases and J 0 bases, with 13 bases left between them. Germline V gene sequence: CDR1 KGHSH, CDR2 LQKENI. The CDR3, as DNA: TGTGCCAGCTCACTACGACACGCGGATAGCAATCAGCCCCAGCATTTT. This translates into CASSLRHADSNQPQHF.